This entry lists 14 T cell receptor beta chains sequenced from one sample in a study of T cells in women clearing cervical HPV infection. Assay: immunoSEQ multiplex PCR; the TCRdb copy retains only in-frame clones and omits some. The sample is made up of around 38,000 clones, and the top ten hold 7.6% of it. The specimen was blood buffy coat. These receptors all stem from a woman aged 18 to 75 with a cervical HPV16 infection that either progressed to CIN3+ or cleared (not recorded which).

As for this clone: The CDR3 extends 3 residues past the end of the read, so its final part is completed from the germline J gene. The rearrangement uses TRBV6-4 and TRBJ2-1; 8 bases map to TRBD2. V dropped 5 bases and J dropped 6; count of bases not matched to a gene: 12. The CDR3 consists of 16 residues. The V gene's germline CDR1 is MRHNA and CDR2 SNTAGT. The sequenced part of the CDR3 DNA is TGTGCCAGCAGTCCCGCGTCGGGGGGGTCCACCAATGAG. Residues: CASSPASGGSTNE. The entire CDR3 protein is CASSPASGGSTNEQFF.

Points on this clone: With the read ending 3 residues before the CDR3 end, the germline J gene is used to fill in that end. This chain connects TRBV28 to TRBJ2-1; possibly TRBD1 for D (5 bases). The V gene lost 5 bases and the J gene lost 5 bases, with 10 bases spanning the gap. Germline loops: CDR1 MDHEN, CDR2 SYDVKM. The CDR3 extends over 13 amino acids. CDR3 loop: CASSLQQDNEQFF. Incomplete CDR3 DNA: TGTGCCAGCAGTCTCCAACAGGACAATGAG.

Partial CDR3 DNA: TGTGCCAGCAGCTACCTAGCGGGAGGGACAAACACCGGGGAG. This gives the protein CASSYLAGGTNTGE. The complete CDR3 protein is CASSYLAGGTNTGELFF. The chain is built from TRBV12-3 or TRBV12-4 and TRBJ2-2; 12 nucleotides agree with TRBD2. The sequence runs out 3 residues before the end of the CDR3; the remainder is reconstructed from the germline J gene. CDR3 length: 17 amino acids. V shed 6 bases, J shed 2 bases, and the junction held 7 bases outside the gene matches.

Comments on this clone: The read falls 3 residues short of the CDR3 end, and the missing part is taken from the germline J gene. The chain recombines TRBV2 with TRBJ1-6, with a possible D match to TRBD1 (5 bases). Germline CDR1 is SNHLY and CDR2 is FYNNEI. The V end lost 4 bases, the J end lost 9 bases, and 10 bases lay between the germline ends. CDR3 length: 13 residues. Partial CDR3 DNA: TGTGCCAGCAGTGTCGAGGGGAGTTCACCC. As protein: CASSVEGSSP. The whole CDR3 reads CASSVEGSSPLHF.

Points on this clone: The CDR3 end is not reached by the read, which stops 3 residues before it; the germline J gene fills it in. The rearrangement joins TRBV7-9 to TRBJ1-2; the D gene is possibly TRBD1 (5 bases). Germline CDR1 reads SEHNR; CDR2 reads FQNEAQ (reference sequence). Trimming left V 1 base short and J 2 bases short, with 11 bases between. This CDR3 is 15 amino acids long. The DNA read from the CDR3 is TGTGCCAGCAGCTTAGGAAGCCAGGGCAACTATGGC. Amino acids: CASSLGSQGNYG. The CDR3, in full, reads CASSLGSQGNYGYTF.

With respect to this clone: The CDR3 end falls 3 residues outside the read, so it is completed with the germline J gene. The chain carries TRBV5-1 and TRBJ1-1; the match to TRBD1 covers 7 bases. The CDR3 covers 15 residues. The germline gives CDR1 SGHRS, CDR2 YFSETQ. V lost 0 bases, J lost 5 bases, and 7 bases stayed unmatched. The sequenced CDR3 bases are TGCGCCAGCAGCTTGGCCATATCGGGACAGACTGAA. Its translation is CASSLAISGQTE. The CDR3 as a whole reads CASSLAISGQTEAFF. Combining the CDR3 with reference TRBV5-1 and TRBJ1-1 gives the whole variable domain KAGVTQTPRYLIKTRGQQVTLSCSPISGHRSVSWYQQTPGQGLQFLFEYFSETQRNKGNFPGRFSGRQFSNSRSEMNVSTLELGDSALYLCASSLAISGQTEAFFGQGTRLTVV.

CDR3 bases read: TGTGCCAGCAGACTAGCGGAAAACAATGAG. It yields the protein CASRLAENNE. The entire CDR3 is CASRLAENNEQFF. The genes are TRBV7-6 and TRBJ2-1; 8 bases agree with TRBD2. Read sequence stops 3 residues before the CDR3 end, and the germline J gene provides the missing end. The V gene's germline CDR1 is SGHVS and CDR2 FNYEAQ. The J segment lost 5 bases and the V segment lost 6 bases, leaving 3 bases of the junction unmatched. This CDR3 contains 13 residues.

Regarding this clone: The observed sequence ends 3 residues before the CDR3 terminus, with the missing tail filled in from the germline J gene. The genes are TRBV30 and TRBJ1-4; no firm D call. V was pared by 0 bases and J by 8 bases, with 7 bases between. Germline V CDR1 and CDR2: GTSNPN, SVGIG (reference sequence). This CDR3 comprises 12 residues. The sequenced CDR3 bases are TGTGCCTGGAGTGTACTGAGAGAAAAA. It is translated as CAWSVLREK. The complete CDR3 reads CAWSVLREKLFF.

Comment on this clone: The read ends 3 residues shy of where the CDR3 ends; the end is completed using the germline J gene. The rearrangement uses TRBV5-1 and TRBJ2-7, with 9 bases aligning to TRBD1. J lost 2 bases, V lost 4 bases, and 4 bases had no gene match. The V gene's germline CDR1 is SGHRS and CDR2 YFSETQ. This CDR3 spans 14 amino acids. The covered CDR3 bases are TGCGCCAGCAGCCTGGACAGGGGCCCCTACGAG. Translating gives CASSLDRGPYE. In full, the CDR3 is CASSLDRGPYEQYF.

As for this clone: The read stops 3 residues short of the end of the CDR3; the missing end is completed from the germline J gene. The J gene is TRBJ2-5, the V gene TRBV30; D unresolved. CDR3 size: 13 residues. Per germline, CDR1 GTSNPN and CDR2 SVGIG (reference sequence). Between the trimmed V and J ends, which lost 0 bases and 5 bases, there was a span of 10 bases. The sequenced CDR3 bases are TGTGCCTGGAGTGTAAGGCAGATGGAGACC. It encodes CAWSVRQMET. The whole CDR3 reads CAWSVRQMETQYF.

In the case of this clone: The DNA ends 3 residues before the CDR3 does, and the rest of the CDR3 is filled in from the germline J gene. The chain joins TRBV19 to TRBJ2-6; 7 bases match TRBD1. Germline V gene sequence: CDR1 LNHDA, CDR2 SQIVND (reference sequence). Trimming at V came to 9 bases and at J to 3 bases, leaving 20 bases not matched to a gene. The CDR3 has 19 residues. The CDR3 region is CAREGFLTGVRRGANVLTF. The CDR3 bases that were read are TGTGCCAGGGAAGGGTTCCTCACAGGGGTGCGTCGTGGGGCCAACGTC.

With regard to this clone: From the germline J gene comes the end of the CDR3, since the read stops 3 residues before it. The J gene is TRBJ2-1, the V gene TRBV5-1; 11 nucleotides match TRBD1. CDR1 and CDR2 from the germline V gene are SGHRS and YFSETQ. Unmatched junction bases numbered 2, after V lost 0 bases and J lost 9 bases. The CDR3 loop spans 14 amino acids. Here the CDR3 reads CASSLEDRGLEQFF. The covered CDR3 bases are TGCGCCAGCAGCTTGGAGGACAGGGGGCTTGAG. Filled out from reference TRBV5-1 and TRBJ2-1, the complete variable domain reads KAGVTQTPRYLIKTRGQQVTLSCSPISGHRSVSWYQQTPGQGLQFLFEYFSETQRNKGNFPGRFSGRQFSNSRSEMNVSTLELGDSALYLCASSLEDRGLEQFFGPGTRLTVL.

This CDR3 is CSAQPGLAGETQYF. Incomplete CDR3 DNA: TGCAGTGCCCAACCGGGACTAGCGGGTGAGACC. This sequence joins TRBV20-1 and TRBJ2-5, with 12 bases lining up with TRBD2. Read data end 3 residues before the CDR3 end; the end is taken from the germline J gene. Losses at the gene ends were 6 bases for V and 5 bases for J; bases not matched to a gene: 7. Per the germline V gene, CDR1 is DFQATT and CDR2 is SNEGSKA (reference sequence). CDR3 length: 14 amino acids.

The CDR3 bases that were read are TGCGCCAGCAAGAGCGGGGGGGAGACCTTCCAAGAGACC. The encoded protein is CASKSGGETFQET. From start to end, the CDR3 is CASKSGGETFQETQYF. V usage is TRBV4-1 and J usage is TRBJ2-5; 10 bases match TRBD2. From the germline J gene comes the end of the CDR3, since the read stops 3 residues before it. From germline, CDR1 is MGHRA and CDR2 YSYEKL. V lost 7 bases to trimming and J lost 1 base; unmatched junction nucleotides: 9. There are 16 residues in the CDR3.